The rows below give T cell receptor beta chains drawn from one sample of a study of blood T cell repertoires in COVID-19. Using immunoSEQ multiplex PCR, the repertoire was profiled, and TCRdb retains in-frame clones only, with some absent. The profile shows tens of thousands of clones, around four fifths of them singletons. Sequences were obtained from peripheral blood. The receptors were gathered from a man between 70 and 80 years old with acute or convalescent COVID-19. Each CDR3 is given with its conserved first and last residue. Each record gives: J gene, CDR3 length, clone size, D gene, V gene, CDR3 DNA, CDR3 protein. D genes are given only for firm matches. Clone size is shown for a subset of rows, as once, few, many or a class of expanded clone.

>TRBJ1-2|14|once|-|TRBV11-2
TGTGCCAGCAGCTTAACAGGGATCTACTATGGCTACACCTTC
CASSLTGIYYGYTF
>TRBJ2-5|15|-|TRBD1|TRBV6-4
TGTGCCAGCAGTGAGAAAGGCAGGGGGCGAGAGACCCAGTACTTC
CASSEKGRGRETQYF
>TRBJ1-4|14|-|TRBD1|TRBV5-1
TGCGCCAGCAGCCAGCAGGGGGCAGGTGAAAAACTGTTTTTT
CASSQQGAGEKLFF
>TRBJ1-1|13|-|-|TRBV10-2
TGCGCCAGCAGTGAGTCCCCACAGGGCGCAGCTTTCTTT
CASSESPQGAAFF
>TRBJ1-2|13|-|TRBD1|TRBV6-5
TGTGCCAGCAGTCTGGACAGGGGGTATGGCTACACCTTC
CASSLDRGYGYTF
>TRBJ2-1|16|-|-|TRBV18
TGTGCCAGCTCACCACCCACAGGGCTCTCCTACAATGAGCAGTTCTTC
CASSPPTGLSYNEQFF
>TRBJ2-3|14|-|TRBD2|TRBV3-1/TRBV3-2
TGTGCCAGCAGCCAAGATCAGCGGGAGGATACGCAGTATTTT
CASSQDQREDTQYF
>TRBJ2-5|15|-|TRBD2|TRBV5-5
TGTGCCAGCATCACAGATCCGGGGGGGCAAGAGACCCAGTACTTC
CASITDPGGQETQYF
>TRBJ2-7|16|-|-|TRBV9
TGTGCCAGCAGCGTAGGTGCGGCAGACCGATCGTGGGAGCAGTACTTC
CASSVGAADRSWEQYF
>TRBJ1-5|16|-|-|TRBV19
TGTGCCAGTAGTATGGGAGACGACCTCCAAGATCAGCCCCAGCATTTT
CASSMGDDLQDQPQHF
>TRBJ2-5|14|-|TRBD2|TRBV29-1
TGCAGCGCAGTAGCGGGGGGCTCTTTTGAGACCCAGTACTTC
CSAVAGGSFETQYF
>TRBJ1-1|14|-|TRBD1|TRBV2
TGTGCCAGCAGGACCGGGACAGAGAACACTGAAGCTTTCTTT
CASRTGTENTEAFF
>TRBJ2-3|13|-|-|TRBV5-6
TGTGCCAGCAGCTTGGACGTAGCAGATACGCAGTATTTT
CASSLDVADTQYF
>TRBJ2-3|15|-|-|TRBV11-2
TGTGCCAGCAGAACTAGCTCCCATTGGGGAGATACGCAGTATTTT
CASRTSSHWGDTQYF
>TRBJ1-2|14|few|TRBD1|TRBV19
TGTGCCAGTAGTTACATGGCAGGGGGCTGGGGCTACACCTTC
CASSYMAGGWGYTF
>TRBJ2-1|15|-|-|TRBV9
TGTGCCAGCAGCGTATTTGAGACTGACTACAATGAGCAGTTCTTC
CASSVFETDYNEQFF
>TRBJ2-1|10|-|-|TRBV29-1
TGCAGCGGACAGGTCACGGAGCAGTTCTTC
CSGQVTEQFF
>TRBJ2-3|16|-|-|TRBV27
TGTGCCAGCAGCCCCCTAGAACCTTGGAGCACAGATACGCAGTATTTT
CASSPLEPWSTDTQYF
>TRBJ2-1|15|-|TRBD1|TRBV6-5
TGTGCCAGCAGTCCGCCGGGACAGACCTACAATGAGCAGTTCTTC
CASSPPGQTYNEQFF
>TRBJ2-5|15|-|-|TRBV10-3
TGTGCCATCGCTTCTCGAGACAGGAAAGGAGAGACCCAGTACTTC
CAIASRDRKGETQYF
>TRBJ2-2|15|-|TRBD2|TRBV15
TGTGCCACCAGCCGCGGGGGGGCCGAGGTCGGGGAGCTGTTTTTT
CATSRGGAEVGELFF
>TRBJ2-7|13|-|-|TRBV5-5
TGTGCCAGCAGCTGGTCAGGGGAATACGAGCAGTACTTC
CASSWSGEYEQYF
>TRBJ2-1|15|-|TRBD2|TRBV6-2/TRBV6-3
TGTGCCAGCAGTTATAAGCGGGGGAGGTACAATGAGCAGTTCTTC
CASSYKRGRYNEQFF
>TRBJ1-2|14|-|TRBD1|TRBV9
TGTGCCAGCAGGGGGGACAGGGGTTCCCTTGGCTACACCTTC
CASRGDRGSLGYTF
>TRBJ1-1|15|-|TRBD1|TRBV9
TGTGCCAGCAGCGTAGTGCTACAGGGGTTAACTGAAGCTTTCTTT
CASSVVLQGLTEAFF
>TRBJ2-7|14|-|TRBD2|TRBV5-5
TGTGCCAGCAGCTTGGCGGTAGCGGGGGGGGAGCAGTACTTC
CASSLAVAGGEQYF
>TRBJ2-7|14|-|TRBD1|TRBV3-1/TRBV3-2
TGTGCCAGCAGTTCCGGGACAGGGGGCTACGAGCAGTACTTC
CASSSGTGGYEQYF
>TRBJ1-3|16|-|-|TRBV9
TGTGCCAGCAGCGTAGCCGACGGAGACTCTGGAAACACCATATATTTT
CASSVADGDSGNTIYF
>TRBJ2-3|15|-|TRBD2|TRBV28
TGTGCCAGCCTGTCGGCTAGCGGGGTTCCAGATACGCAGTATTTT
CASLSASGVPDTQYF
>TRBJ1-2|13|-|-|TRBV18
TGTGCCAGCTCACCTGGCCCCGGGGATGGCTACACCTTC
CASSPGPGDGYTF
>TRBJ2-5|15|-|TRBD2|TRBV5-1
TGCGCCAGCAGCCAAAGACCGGGGGGGCAAGAGACCCAGTACTTC
CASSQRPGGQETQYF
>TRBJ1-1|15|few|-|TRBV5-1
TGCGCCAGCAGCTTAGACTTTGTGAAGAACACTGAAGCTTTCTTT
CASSLDFVKNTEAFF
>TRBJ1-2|15|-|TRBD1|TRBV15
TGTGCCACCCTAAAGGACAGGGGGGTGAACTATGGCTACACCTTC
CATLKDRGVNYGYTF
>TRBJ2-1|16|-|TRBD2|TRBV5-6
TGTGCCAGCAGCGCCGCACTAGCGGGGGCGGACAATGAGCAGTTCTTC
CASSAALAGADNEQFF
>TRBJ1-5|15|-|TRBD1|TRBV27
TGTGCCAGCAGGGCCCGGACAGGGGGTGATCAGCCCCAGCATTTT
CASRARTGGDQPQHF
>TRBJ2-1|13|-|TRBD1|TRBV2
TGTGCCAGCAGTGATACAGGGGGCAATGAGCAGTTCTTC
CASSDTGGNEQFF
>TRBJ2-7|15|few|-|TRBV19
TGTGCCAGTAGTATAGGCCAACAGGGTTCCTACGAGCAGTACTTC
CASSIGQQGSYEQYF
>TRBJ2-7|11|-|-|TRBV12-3/TRBV12-4
TGTGCCAGCAGCTGGGGCGACGAGCAGTACTTC
CASSWGDEQYF
>TRBJ1-2|13|-|TRBD1|TRBV2
TGTGCCGGGGGGGGGACAGGGAGTCATGGCTACACCTTC
CAGGGTGSHGYTF
>TRBJ2-7|14|-|-|TRBV7-2
TGTGCCAGCAGCTTAAATAGGGGAAGCTACGAGCAGTACTTC
CASSLNRGSYEQYF